This TCR beta chain was found in a study of blood T cell repertoires in COVID-19. At the level of the study: There were acute and convalescent COVID-19 samples, and they came from the United States, Italy and Spain. The analysed material was cDNA or gDNA that came from T cells, B-cell-depleted T cells, or PBMCs.

Per germline, CDR1 LNHDA and CDR2 SQIVND (reference sequence). V gave up 11 bases and J gave up 2 bases; unmatched junction bases: 12. This CDR3 comprises 14 residues. Profiled with immunoSEQ multiplex PCR; TCRdb holds only in-frame clones, not every one. The table includes some 120,000 clones, around 80% detected once. The chain combines TRBV19 with TRBJ2-7; 7 bases map to TRBD2. Sequencing used peripheral blood. The receptor comes from a man in his 70s with acute or convalescent COVID-19. CDR3 nucleotide sequence: TGTGCCGGACGCTTGGGAGGGCGACCCTACGAGCAGTACTTC. Translated: CAGRLGGRPYEQYF.